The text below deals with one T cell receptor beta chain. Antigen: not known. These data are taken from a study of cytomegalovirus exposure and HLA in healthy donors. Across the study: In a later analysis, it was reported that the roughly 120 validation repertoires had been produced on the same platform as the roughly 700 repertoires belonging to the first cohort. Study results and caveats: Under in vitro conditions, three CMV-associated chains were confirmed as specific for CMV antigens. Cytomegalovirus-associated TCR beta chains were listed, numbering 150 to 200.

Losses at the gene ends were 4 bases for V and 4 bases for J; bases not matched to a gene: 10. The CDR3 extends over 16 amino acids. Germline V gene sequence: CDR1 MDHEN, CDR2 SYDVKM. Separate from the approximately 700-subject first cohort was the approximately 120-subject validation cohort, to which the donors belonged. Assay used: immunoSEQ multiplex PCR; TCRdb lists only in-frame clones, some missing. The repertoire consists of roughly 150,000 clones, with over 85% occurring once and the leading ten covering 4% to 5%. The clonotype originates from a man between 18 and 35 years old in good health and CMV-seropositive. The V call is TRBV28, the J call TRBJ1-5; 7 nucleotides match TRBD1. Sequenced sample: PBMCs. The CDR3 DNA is TGTGCCAGCAGTTCCTATACCGGGACAGAAAATCAGCCCCAGCATTTT. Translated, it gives CASSSYTGTENQPQHF.